The present T cell receptor (beta chain) was sequenced within a study of blood T cell repertoires in COVID-19. Study-wide context: Both acute and convalescent COVID-19 samples were obtained from the United States, Italy and Spain.

Per germline, CDR1 MNHEY and CDR2 SMNVEV (reference sequence). Trimming removed 2 bases from V and 5 bases from J; junction bases left unmatched: 6. The CDR3 consists of 14 residues. Original data processing: The assay estimated nucleated cells by amplifying reference gene primers. Assay used: immunoSEQ multiplex PCR; TCRdb lists only in-frame clones, some missing. V and J calls and clone size are copied from that table; D and trimming were computed from the DNA. The sample contains tens of thousands of clones, approximately 90% of which appear only once. The origin of this receptor is a woman aged 80 or older with active COVID-19. Specimen: peripheral blood. The chain joins TRBV27 to TRBJ2-7; TRBD1 aligns across 7 bases. The DNA for the CDR3 is TGTGCCAGCAGTTTAGTCGGGACAGCAGACGAGCAGTACTTC. This encodes CASSLVGTADEQYF.